The following is a TCR beta chain sequence with its context. Trimming shortened V by 0 bases and J by 0 bases, and 8 bases separated the two germline ends. The CDR3 totals 15 residues. In germline, CDR1 is LGHNA, CDR2 YNFKEQ. This sample was taken from a study of blood T cell repertoires in COVID-19. The wider study: COVID-19 samples collected from the United States, Italy and Spain covered acute and convalescent phases. Nucleic acid was either cDNA or gDNA, and it came from T cells, B-cell-depleted T cells, or PBMCs.

The Seattle patients, enrolled during active infection, were followed longitudinally. In the original processing: From reference gene primer amplification, estimates of nucleated cell counts were derived. The table came from immunoSEQ multiplex PCR; TCRdb's copy has only in-frame clones and leaves some out. From that table come the V and J calls and clone size; the DNA was used to work out D and trimming. The sample contains 200,000 to 250,000 clones, about 90% of which appear only once. This chain uses TRBV4-2 with TRBJ1-1; the D is unclear. The TCR comes from a man aged 30-40 years with COVID-19, enrolled during active disease. The specimen was peripheral blood. The CDR3 is CASSQDPLMNTEAFF. CDR3 DNA sequence: TGTGCCAGCAGCCAAGACCCGCTAATGAACACTGAAGCTTTCTTT.